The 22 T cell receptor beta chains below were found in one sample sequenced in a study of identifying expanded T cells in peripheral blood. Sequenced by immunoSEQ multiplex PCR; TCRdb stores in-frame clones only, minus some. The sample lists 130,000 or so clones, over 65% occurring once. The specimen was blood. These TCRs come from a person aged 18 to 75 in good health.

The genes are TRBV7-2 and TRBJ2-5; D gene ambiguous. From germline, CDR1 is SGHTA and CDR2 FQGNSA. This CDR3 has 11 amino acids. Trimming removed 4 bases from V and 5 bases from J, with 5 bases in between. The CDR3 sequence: CASSYTETQYF. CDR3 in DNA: TGTGCCAGCAGCTACACCGAGACCCAGTACTTC.

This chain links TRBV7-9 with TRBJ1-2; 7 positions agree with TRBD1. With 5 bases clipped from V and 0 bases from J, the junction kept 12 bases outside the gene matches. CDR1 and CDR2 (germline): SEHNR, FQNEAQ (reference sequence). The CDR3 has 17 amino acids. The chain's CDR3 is CASSAPTGTTSNYGYTF. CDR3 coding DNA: TGTGCCAGCAGCGCACCGACAGGGACGACTTCTAACTATGGCTACACCTTC.

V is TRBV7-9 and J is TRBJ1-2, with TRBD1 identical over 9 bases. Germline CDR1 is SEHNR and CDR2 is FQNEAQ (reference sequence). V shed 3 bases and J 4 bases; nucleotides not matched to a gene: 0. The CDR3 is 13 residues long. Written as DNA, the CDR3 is TGTGCCAGCAGCTTGACAGGGGGCTATGGCTACACCTTC. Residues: CASSLTGGYGYTF.

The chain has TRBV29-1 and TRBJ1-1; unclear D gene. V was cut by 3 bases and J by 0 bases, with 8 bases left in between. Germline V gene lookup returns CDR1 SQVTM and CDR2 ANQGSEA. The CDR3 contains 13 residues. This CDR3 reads CSVDTAMNTEAFF. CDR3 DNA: TGCAGCGTTGATACAGCCATGAACACTGAAGCTTTCTTT.

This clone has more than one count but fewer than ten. In DNA, the CDR3 is TGTGCCTGGAGTGGACAGGTAACAGCTTTCTTT. Amino acid sequence: CAWSGQVTAFF. The rearrangement links TRBV30 to TRBJ1-1, with TRBD1 as a possible D gene (6 bases). CDR1 and CDR2 (germline): GTSNPN, SVGIG (reference sequence). Trimming cost V 1 base and J 10 bases, with 10 bases left between them. The CDR3 is made up of 11 amino acids.

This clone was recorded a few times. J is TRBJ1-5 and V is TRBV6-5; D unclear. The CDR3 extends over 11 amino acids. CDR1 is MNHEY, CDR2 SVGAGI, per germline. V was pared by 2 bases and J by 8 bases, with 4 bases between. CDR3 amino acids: CASSYPEPQHF. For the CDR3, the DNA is TGTGCCAGCAGTTACCCTGAGCCCCAGCATTTT.

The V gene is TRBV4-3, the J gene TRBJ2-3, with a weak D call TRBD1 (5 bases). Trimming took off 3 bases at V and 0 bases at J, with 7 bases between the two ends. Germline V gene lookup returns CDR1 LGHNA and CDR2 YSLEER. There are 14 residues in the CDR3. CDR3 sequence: CASSQTDSTDTQYF. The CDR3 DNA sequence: TGCGCCAGCAGCCAGACAGATAGCACAGATACGCAGTATTTT.

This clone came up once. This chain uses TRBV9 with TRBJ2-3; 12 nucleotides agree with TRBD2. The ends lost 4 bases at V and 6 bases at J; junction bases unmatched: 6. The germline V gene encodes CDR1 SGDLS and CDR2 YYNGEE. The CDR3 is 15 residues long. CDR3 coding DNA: TGTGCCAGCAGCCGATCCGGGACTAGCGGGGATACGCAGTATTTT. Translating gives CASSRSGTSGDTQYF.

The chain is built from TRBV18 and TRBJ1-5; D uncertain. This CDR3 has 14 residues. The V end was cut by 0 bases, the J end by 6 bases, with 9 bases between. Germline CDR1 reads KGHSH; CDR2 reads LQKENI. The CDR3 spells CASSPPFSAQPQHF. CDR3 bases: TGTGCCAGCTCACCACCTTTTTCAGCTCAGCCCCAGCATTTT.

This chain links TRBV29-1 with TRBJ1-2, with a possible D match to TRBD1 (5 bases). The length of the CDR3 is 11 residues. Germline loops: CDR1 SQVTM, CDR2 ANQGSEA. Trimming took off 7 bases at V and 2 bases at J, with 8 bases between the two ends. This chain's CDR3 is CSAKGNYGYTF. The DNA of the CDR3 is TGCAGCGCGAAGGGGAACTATGGCTACACCTTC.

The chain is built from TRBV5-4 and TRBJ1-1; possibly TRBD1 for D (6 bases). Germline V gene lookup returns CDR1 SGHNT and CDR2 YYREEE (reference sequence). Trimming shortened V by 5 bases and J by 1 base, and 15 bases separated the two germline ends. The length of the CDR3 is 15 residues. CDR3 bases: TGTGCCAGCAGTTTCAGGGGTTCGACGAACACTGAAGCTTTCTTT. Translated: CASSFRGSTNTEAFF.

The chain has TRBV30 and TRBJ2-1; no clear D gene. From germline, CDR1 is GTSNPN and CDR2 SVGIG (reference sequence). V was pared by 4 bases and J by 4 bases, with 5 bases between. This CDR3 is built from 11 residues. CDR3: CAWKGYNEQFF. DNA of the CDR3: TGTGCCTGGAAAGGGTACAATGAGCAGTTCTTC.

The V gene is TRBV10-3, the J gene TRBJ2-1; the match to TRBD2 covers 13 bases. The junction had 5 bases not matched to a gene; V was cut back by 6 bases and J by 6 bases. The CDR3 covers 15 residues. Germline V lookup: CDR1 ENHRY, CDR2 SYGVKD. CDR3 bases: TGTGCCATCAGGGAGACTAGCGGGGGGTTCAATGAGCAGTTCTTC. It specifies CAIRETSGGFNEQFF.

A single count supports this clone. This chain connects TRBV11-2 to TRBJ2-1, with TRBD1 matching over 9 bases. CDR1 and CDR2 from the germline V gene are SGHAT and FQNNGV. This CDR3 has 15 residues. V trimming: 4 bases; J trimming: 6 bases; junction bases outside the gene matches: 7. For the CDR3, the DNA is TGTGCCAGCAGCTACCCGGGACAGGGCATCAATGAGCAGTTCTTC. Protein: CASSYPGQGINEQFF.

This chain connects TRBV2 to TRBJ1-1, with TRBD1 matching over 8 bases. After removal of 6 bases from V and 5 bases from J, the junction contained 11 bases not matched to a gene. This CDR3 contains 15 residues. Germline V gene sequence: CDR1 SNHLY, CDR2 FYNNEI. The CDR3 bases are TGTGCCAGCAGGGCCGACAGGGGTGGGGGAACTGAAGCTTTCTTT. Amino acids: CASRADRGGGTEAFF.

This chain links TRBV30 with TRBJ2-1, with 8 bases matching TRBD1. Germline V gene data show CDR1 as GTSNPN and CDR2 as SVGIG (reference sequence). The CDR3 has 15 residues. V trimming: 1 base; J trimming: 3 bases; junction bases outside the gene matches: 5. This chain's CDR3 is CAWSGDRIYYNEQFF. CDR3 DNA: TGTGCCTGGAGTGGGGACAGGATATACTACAATGAGCAGTTCTTC.

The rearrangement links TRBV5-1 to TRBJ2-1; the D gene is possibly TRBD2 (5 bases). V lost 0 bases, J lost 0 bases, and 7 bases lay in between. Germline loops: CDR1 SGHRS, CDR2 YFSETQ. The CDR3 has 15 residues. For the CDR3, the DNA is TGCGCCAGCAGCTTGGCGGGGAGCTCCTACAATGAGCAGTTCTTC. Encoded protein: CASSLAGSSYNEQFF.

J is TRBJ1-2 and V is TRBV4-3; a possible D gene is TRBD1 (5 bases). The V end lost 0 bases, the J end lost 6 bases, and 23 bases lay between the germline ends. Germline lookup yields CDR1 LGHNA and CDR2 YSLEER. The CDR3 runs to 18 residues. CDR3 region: CASSQDLAGTPSLNGYTF. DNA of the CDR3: TGCGCCAGCAGCCAAGATCTTGCGGGGACGCCTTCTTTAAATGGCTACACCTTC.

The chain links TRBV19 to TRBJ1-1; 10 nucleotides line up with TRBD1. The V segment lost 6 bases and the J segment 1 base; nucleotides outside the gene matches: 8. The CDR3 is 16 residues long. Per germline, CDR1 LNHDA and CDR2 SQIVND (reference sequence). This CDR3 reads CASRSDRGNPNTEAFF. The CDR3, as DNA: TGTGCCAGTAGATCGGACAGGGGGAACCCGAACACTGAAGCTTTCTTT.

CDR3 sequence (DNA): TGTGCCAGCAGATGGGGGCAGGGGGGCTCCTACGAGCAGTACTTC. It translates to CASRWGQGGSYEQYF. This chain links TRBV5-5 with TRBJ2-7; a possible D gene is TRBD1 (7 bases). Germline lookup yields CDR1 SGHKS and CDR2 YYEKEE (reference sequence). The length of the CDR3 is 15 residues. Trimming removed 5 bases at V and 0 bases at J, with 15 bases between.

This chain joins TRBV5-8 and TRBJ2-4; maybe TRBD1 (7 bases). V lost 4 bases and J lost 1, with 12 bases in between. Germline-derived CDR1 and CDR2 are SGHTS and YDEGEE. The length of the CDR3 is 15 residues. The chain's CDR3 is CASSQTGRAKNIQYF. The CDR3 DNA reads TGTGCCAGCAGCCAGACAGGGAGGGCCAAAAACATTCAGTACTTC.

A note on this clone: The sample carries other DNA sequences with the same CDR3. This CDR3 is CASSYSGTGGSPLHF. In nucleotides, the CDR3 is TGTGCCAGCAGTTACTCGGGGACAGGGGGTTCACCCCTCCACTTT. V gene TRBV6-5 combines with J gene TRBJ1-6, with 11 bases fitting TRBD1. This CDR3 is built from 15 residues. After removal of 0 bases from V and 9 bases from J, the junction contained 1 base not matched to a gene. Germline-derived CDR1 and CDR2 are MNHEY and SVGAGI.